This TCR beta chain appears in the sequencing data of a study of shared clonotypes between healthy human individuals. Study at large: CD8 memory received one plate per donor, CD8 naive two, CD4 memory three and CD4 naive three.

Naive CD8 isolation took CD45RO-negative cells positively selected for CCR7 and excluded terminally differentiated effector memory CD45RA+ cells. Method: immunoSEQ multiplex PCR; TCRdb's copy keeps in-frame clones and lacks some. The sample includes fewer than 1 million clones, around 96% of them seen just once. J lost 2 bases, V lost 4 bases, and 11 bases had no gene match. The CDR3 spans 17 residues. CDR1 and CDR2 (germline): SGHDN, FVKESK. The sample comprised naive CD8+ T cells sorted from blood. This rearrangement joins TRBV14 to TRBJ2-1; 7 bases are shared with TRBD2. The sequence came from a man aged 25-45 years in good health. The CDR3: CASSPSTREVAYNEQFF. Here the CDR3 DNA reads TGTGCCAGCAGCCCATCGACACGGGAGGTCGCCTACAATGAGCAGTTCTTC.